This T cell receptor beta chain appears in the sequencing data of a study of T-cell reconstitution after alpha-beta-depleted transplantation in children. This clonotype was seen at least ten times. CDR1 is ENHRY, CDR2 SYGVKD, per germline. CDR3 size: 16 residues. Trimming removed 0 bases at V and 5 bases at J, with 16 bases between. TCRbeta library construction was performed incorporating unique molecular identifiers. TCRdb re-called the PCR reads through MiXCR, storing one row per CDR3 protein. The repertoire has a few hundred thousand distinct CDR3 sequences, over 8% of them found once; the top ten carry around 10%.

Sequenced here: PBMCs from the stem cell graft donor, sampled from the stem cell graft. The V call is TRBV10-3, the J call TRBJ2-5; no definite D call. The clonotype originates from a human donor who donated a stem cell graft to a child with SCID. The CDR3 DNA is TGTGCCATCAGTGAGTCGCCGATCGCGGCCGGGGAGACCCAGTACTTC. Translating it yields CAISESPIAAGETQYF.